This T cell receptor (beta chain) comes out of a study of preoperative IRX-2 immunotherapy in early breast cancer. The sample's treatment: preoperative locoregional IRX-2 cytokine immunotherapy. The V end was cut by 3 bases, the J end by 10 bases, with 10 bases between. This CDR3 contains 12 residues. From germline, CDR1 is SGHTA and CDR2 FQGNSA. Data came from immunoSEQ multiplex PCR; TCRdb stores just in-frame clones and leaves some out. This table holds about 43,000 clones, about 95% found once. Here the sequenced sample was tumor tissue, taken after IRX-2 immunotherapy. This sequence originates from a human donor with breast cancer. The V and J genes are TRBV7-2 and TRBJ2-1, with D possibly TRBD2 on 5 matching bases. In DNA form, the CDR3 reads TGTGCCAGCAGCTTGTTTGGGAGCGAGCAGTTCTTC. Amino acids: CASSLFGSEQFF.